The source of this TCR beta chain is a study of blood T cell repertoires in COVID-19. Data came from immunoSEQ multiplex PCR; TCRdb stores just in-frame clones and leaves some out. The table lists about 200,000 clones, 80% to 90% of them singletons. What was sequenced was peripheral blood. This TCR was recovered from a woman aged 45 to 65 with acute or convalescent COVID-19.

The CDR3 loop reads CASSSAPGQVVYRYF. The DNA of the CDR3 is TGTGCCAGCAGTTCCGCTCCGGGACAGGTTGTGTATCGGTACTTC. The chain couples TRBV28 to TRBJ2-7; 8 bases map to TRBD1. The CDR3 is 15 amino acids. CDR1 and CDR2 from the germline V gene are MDHEN and SYDVKM. J gave up 12 bases and V 4 bases, and 17 bases lay outside the gene matches.